Sequencing of this TCR beta chain was carried out in a study of regulatory T cells in long-lasting Graves disease. Notes on the study in general: Lower TCR diversity characterized persistent Graves' patients relative to newly diagnosed patients.

Construction of TCR beta libraries relied on iRepertoire HTBI primers and on Arm-PCR targeting CDR3 regions. Study processing details: Sample data revealed approximately 62 TRBV and over twelve TRBJ segments. A single record per CDR3 protein comes from TCRdb applying MiXCR to the multiplex PCR reads. What appears here as the V and J calls and clone size reflects TCRdb's work, not the paper's. The sample records around 400,000 distinct CDR3 sequences, roughly 16% being singletons. In its sample, this clonotype was seen a few times. The target antigen is unknown. V lost 0 bases to trimming and J lost 0 bases, with 9 bases between them. The CDR3 is made up of 16 amino acids. Germline V gives CDR1 SGHNT, CDR2 YYREEE (reference sequence). The time point here: newly diagnosed GD, antithyroid drugs for less than 3 months. The TCR library used RNA extracted from PBMCs. Xi'an, China, was home to the endocrinology department that provided patients.

The TCR originated in a female donor with Graves disease. This material consisted of peripheral blood mononuclear cells (PBMCs), taken at new diagnosis, from a patient treated with antithyroid drugs. The chain joins TRBV5-4 to TRBJ2-2; D unresolved. CDR3 sequence: CASSLGTAPNTGELFF. For the CDR3, the DNA is TGTGCCAGCAGCTTGGGAACAGCGCCGAACACCGGGGAGCTGTTTTTT.